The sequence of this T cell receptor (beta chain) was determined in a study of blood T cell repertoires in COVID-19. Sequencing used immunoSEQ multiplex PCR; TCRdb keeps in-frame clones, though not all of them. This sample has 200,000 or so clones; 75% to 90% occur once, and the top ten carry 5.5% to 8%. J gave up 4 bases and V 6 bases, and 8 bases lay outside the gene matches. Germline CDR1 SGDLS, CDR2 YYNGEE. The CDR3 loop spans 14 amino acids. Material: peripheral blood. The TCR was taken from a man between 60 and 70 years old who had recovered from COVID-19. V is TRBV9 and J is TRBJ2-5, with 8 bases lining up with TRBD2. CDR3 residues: CASNRGGGGETQYF. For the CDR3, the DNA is TGTGCCAGCAACCGGGGGGGAGGAGGAGAGACCCAGTACTTC.